This T cell receptor (beta chain) appears in the sequencing data of a study of T cell responses to AZD1222 COVID-19 vaccine listed by TCRdb under 2021. Broadly, across the study: A total of over 230 trial participants underwent TCR sequencing, of whom under 220 had received two doses of AZD1222 and about 26 had received two doses of the MenACWY control vaccine. Enrollment into the trials was organized by age into subgroups of 18-55, 56-69 and 70-plus years, and those subgroups contained approximately 150, 30 and 60 TCR-sequenced participants, respectively.

The time point label, read with the paper, signifies: about 28 days (+/-7) after the second vaccine dose. AZD1222 recipients given second doses at about 4 weeks or at about 12 weeks were pooled, since spike-specific TCR depth and breadth were not found to differ between the two schedules. The vaccinee samples were drawn from two UK trials, COV001 and COV002, one of which was a single-blind randomized controlled phase 2/3 trial testing AZD1222 (ChAdOx1 nCoV-19) in healthy adults. For TCRbeta chain sequencing, PBMC samples were collected from trial participants at day 0 and at day 28 after the second dose. In its sample, this clone was seen once. Its antigen remains undetermined. No base quality values were provided; no much bigger clone lies one nucleotide off. From cysteine to phenylalanine, the CDR3 is 13 amino acids long. Only the CDR3 DNA is retained, 39 bases long and in frame from the first base. V is shortened by 2 bases, J by 6 bases, and the region joining them spans 8 bases. For CDR1 and CDR2, the germline V gene (reference sequence) lists SEHNR and FQNEAQ.

The CDR3 regions of human TCRbeta chains were subjected to immunosequencing. As for the original processing: Repertoire TCRs were matched against a reference library of SARS-CoV-2-specific TCRs generated with the MIRA antigen-specificity platform. Breadth was defined as the fraction of unique TCRs that were SARS-CoV-2-associated. Depth was defined as the fraction of total T cells that were SARS-CoV-2-associated. Each spike-specific TCR was assigned to its reactive spike region and to a CD4 or CD8 class using the MIRA data. Log10-transformed breadth and depth values were compared by one-way ANOVA with Sidak's multiple comparisons tests. Here the immuneACCESS table is served through TCRdb, limited to in-frame sequences with V and J called. Missing clones are a known gap in these copies; in checked studies unresolved V genes cover under half, and the rest lacks a known reason. V, J and clone size derive from that table, while D and trimming were established from the DNA sequence. The sample table shows 130,000 or so clones, and 88% are seen once. Approximately 6% of the sample goes to the ten largest clones.

Paper-wide results and their limitations: After two AZD1222 doses, both the breadth and the depth of spike-specific TCRs were significantly higher than at day 0 and than in MenACWY recipients. Because no samples from the day 14 peak response were available, repertoires could be characterized only after the peak T cell response. Participants were mostly white British, with more females than males. The authors suggested clonal diversity may have been underestimated. In the small 56-69-year group, the increase in depth fell short of significance, most likely because of low power. Conclusions about previously exposed vaccinees were limited because only six AZD1222 recipients were SARS-CoV-2 seropositive at baseline. Nearly half of unique spike-specific TCRs reportedly recognized epitopes outside regions mutated in the B.1.351 and B.1.1.7 variants. Vaccine-associated CD4 TCRs spanned the whole spike protein, with dominant responses in regions 160-218 and 743-854.

The clonotype originates from an adult who received the AZD1222 COVID-19 vaccine. This specimen consisted of peripheral blood, obtained 28 days after the second AZD1222 dose. The chain couples TRBV7-9 to TRBJ2-1; perhaps TRBD2 is the D gene, with 5 bases matching. The CDR3 protein is CASSLLARNEQFF. The nucleotides are TGTGCCAGCAGCTTACTAGCCCGCAATGAGCAGTTCTTC.